The rows below give T cell receptor beta chains drawn from one sample of a study of cytomegalovirus exposure and HLA in healthy donors. Assay: immunoSEQ multiplex PCR; the TCRdb copy retains only in-frame clones and omits some. The sample shows tens of thousands of clones, around 95% of them seen only once. The sample consisted of PBMCs. The receptor set was obtained from a woman aged 18-29 years in good health and CMV-seronegative. Both conserved end residues are part of each CDR3. Each record gives: CDR3 DNA, CDR3 protein, CDR3 length, V gene, J gene, D gene, clone size. The D gene is left open where the match is weak. Clone size is stated in some rows and not others, as once, few, many or a class when expanded.

CDR3 DNA: TGTGCCAGCAGTCCTACAGGCGGGGTCAATCAGCCCCAGCATTTT
CDR3 protein: CASSPTGGVNQPQHF
CDR3 length: 15
V gene: TRBV6-6
J gene: TRBJ1-5
D gene: -
clone size: -

CDR3 DNA: TGTGCCAGCAGCTTACCGGTGGGGCGGAGTACTGAAGCTTTCTTT
CDR3 protein: CASSLPVGRSTEAFF
CDR3 length: 15
V gene: TRBV7-9
J gene: TRBJ1-1
D gene: -
clone size: -

CDR3 DNA: TGCGCCAGCAGCCATCCGGGACAGGGGGCCTACGAGCAGTACTTC
CDR3 protein: CASSHPGQGAYEQYF
CDR3 length: 15
V gene: TRBV4-1
J gene: TRBJ2-7
D gene: TRBD1
clone size: -

CDR3 DNA: TGTGCCAGCAGGGACCTAGCTCCCTATAATTCACCCCTCCACTTT
CDR3 protein: CASRDLAPYNSPLHF
CDR3 length: 15
V gene: TRBV28
J gene: TRBJ1-6
D gene: -
clone size: -

CDR3 DNA: TGTGCCAGCAGAGCTCTAGCGGGGGGGCGGTGGAATGAGCAGTTCTTC
CDR3 protein: CASRALAGGRWNEQFF
CDR3 length: 16
V gene: TRBV28
J gene: TRBJ2-1
D gene: TRBD2
clone size: -

CDR3 DNA: TGTGCCTGGAGTGGGGGAGGAGGGCAGTACTTC
CDR3 protein: CAWSGGGGQYF
CDR3 length: 11
V gene: TRBV30
J gene: TRBJ2-7
D gene: -
clone size: -

CDR3 DNA: TGTGCCAGTCTCGGCAGGGTGAAAAATGAGCAGTTCTTC
CDR3 protein: CASLGRVKNEQFF
CDR3 length: 13
V gene: TRBV19
J gene: TRBJ2-1
D gene: -
clone size: -

CDR3 DNA: TGTGCCAGTAGCCTAACTCGGCAGGGCTCTGGCTACACCTTC
CDR3 protein: CASSLTRQGSGYTF
CDR3 length: 14
V gene: TRBV19
J gene: TRBJ1-2
D gene: -
clone size: once

CDR3 DNA: TGTGCCAGCCTACGGACCCCCGGGACAGGGTTACACACTGAAGCTTTCTTT
CDR3 protein: CASLRTPGTGLHTEAFF
CDR3 length: 17
V gene: TRBV27
J gene: TRBJ1-1
D gene: TRBD1
clone size: -

CDR3 DNA: TGTGCCAGCAGCTCGACAGGGTTCGAGTCACCCCTCCACTTT
CDR3 protein: CASSSTGFESPLHF
CDR3 length: 14
V gene: TRBV7-2
J gene: TRBJ1-6
D gene: TRBD1
clone size: -

CDR3 DNA: TGTGCCAGCAGGCGAACTAGCGGGGGTGAGCAGTTCTTC
CDR3 protein: CASRRTSGGEQFF
CDR3 length: 13
V gene: TRBV6-5
J gene: TRBJ2-1
D gene: TRBD2
clone size: -

CDR3 DNA: TGTGCCAGCAGCCAAGGGAAGCGGGGGGCCCGCACAGATACGCAGTATTTT
CDR3 protein: CASSQGKRGARTDTQYF
CDR3 length: 17
V gene: TRBV14
J gene: TRBJ2-3
D gene: TRBD2
clone size: -

CDR3 DNA: TGTGCCATCAGTGATTGGTCAGTGTCCTACGAGCAGTACTTC
CDR3 protein: CAISDWSVSYEQYF
CDR3 length: 14
V gene: TRBV10-3
J gene: TRBJ2-7
D gene: -
clone size: -